Listed below are T cell receptor beta chains from one sample, sequenced in a study of cytomegalovirus exposure and HLA in healthy donors. The repertoire was sequenced with immunoSEQ multiplex PCR; TCRdb's copy has only in-frame clones and lacks some. This sample carries approximately 40,000 clones, with roughly 1.8% going to the ten biggest clones. Sequences were obtained from PBMCs. Receptors originate from a woman aged 25-40 years in good health and CMV-seronegative. Both conserved end residues are part of each CDR3. The D gene is left open where the match is weak.

V: TRBV14; length: 15; D: NA; J: TRBJ1-2; CDR3: CASSQGDRPWEGYTF; DNA: TGTGCCAGCAGCCAAGGAGACAGGCCCTGGGAGGGCTACACCTTC
V: TRBV5-1; length: 14; D: TRBD1; J: TRBJ1-1; CDR3: CATRDRGVNTEAFF; DNA: TGCGCCACCAGGGACAGGGGCGTTAACACTGAAGCTTTCTTT
V: TRBV5-4; length: 14; D: NA; J: TRBJ2-7; CDR3: CASSFGDTRNEQYF; DNA: TGTGCCAGCAGCTTTGGGGACACCCGTAACGAGCAGTACTTC
V: TRBV6-4; length: 16; D: NA; J: TRBJ2-2; CDR3: CASSTQPRASTGELFF; DNA: TGTGCCAGCAGTACGCAGCCTAGAGCAAGTACCGGGGAGCTGTTTTTT
V: TRBV29-1; length: 11; D: NA; J: TRBJ2-1; CDR3: CSGGAYNEQFF; DNA: TGCAGCGGTGGGGCATACAATGAGCAGTTCTTC
V: TRBV7-2; length: 17; D: TRBD2; J: TRBJ2-4; CDR3: CASSLAGGPRNQNIQYF; DNA: TGTGCCAGCAGCCTAGCGGGAGGTCCCCGAAACCAAAACATTCAGTACTTC
V: TRBV15; length: 15; D: NA; J: TRBJ1-5; CDR3: CATSSDRDKHQPQHF; DNA: TGTGCCACCAGCAGCGACCGGGACAAGCATCAGCCCCAGCATTTT
V: TRBV5-1; length: 16; D: NA; J: TRBJ2-2; CDR3: CASSLPGSANTGELFF; DNA: TGCGCCAGCAGCTTGCCCGGAAGCGCGAACACCGGGGAGCTGTTTTTT
V: TRBV4-2; length: 11; D: NA; J: TRBJ2-5; CDR3: CASSQDGLRYF; DNA: TGTGCCAGCAGCCAAGATGGCCTCCGGTACTTC
V: TRBV5-1; length: 13; D: NA; J: TRBJ2-7; CDR3: CASPRLGAYEQYF; DNA: TGCGCCAGCCCGAGACTAGGAGCCTACGAGCAGTACTTC
V: TRBV28; length: 17; D: NA; J: TRBJ2-1; CDR3: CASSLTYLSDEGWEQFF; DNA: TGTGCCAGCAGTTTGACCTACCTAAGCGACGAGGGTTGGGAGCAGTTCTTC
V: TRBV5-1; length: 15; D: TRBD1; J: TRBJ1-4; CDR3: CASSLNRGRQEKLFF; DNA: TGCGCCAGCAGCTTGAACAGGGGGCGCCAGGAAAAACTGTTTTTT
V: TRBV5-1; length: 17; D: NA; J: TRBJ1-2; CDR3: CASTAGKESMGDYGYTF; DNA: TGCGCCAGCACGGCCGGAAAGGAGTCAATGGGAGATTATGGCTACACCTTC
V: TRBV6-1; length: 12; D: NA; J: TRBJ2-7; CDR3: CASRRETYEQYF; DNA: TGTGCCAGCAGGAGGGAAACCTACGAGCAGTACTTC
V: TRBV5-5; length: 15; D: NA; J: TRBJ1-4; CDR3: CASSLGHVTNEKLFF; DNA: TGTGCCAGCAGCTTGGGACACGTAACAAATGAAAAACTGTTTTTT
V: TRBV5-6; length: 14; D: TRBD1; J: TRBJ2-7; CDR3: CASSPPGYRGEQYF; DNA: TGTGCCAGCAGCCCTCCGGGATACAGGGGTGAGCAGTACTTC
V: TRBV7-2; length: 13; D: TRBD1; J: TRBJ1-2; CDR3: CASSRTGGVGYTF; DNA: TGTGCCAGCAGTCGTACAGGGGGAGTAGGCTACACCTTC
V: TRBV18; length: 17; D: TRBD2; J: TRBJ2-1; CDR3: CASSLPELAGGHNEQFF; DNA: TGTGCCAGCTCACTTCCGGAATTAGCGGGAGGCCACAATGAGCAGTTCTTC
V: TRBV28; length: 13; D: NA; J: TRBJ2-7; CDR3: CASSLWSNYEQYF; DNA: TGTGCCAGCAGTTTATGGAGTAACTACGAGCAGTACTTC
V: TRBV5-6; length: 13; D: NA; J: TRBJ2-7; CDR3: CASSRLGRDEQYF; DNA: TGTGCCAGCAGCCGGCTCGGCAGGGACGAGCAGTACTTC
V: TRBV28; length: 12; D: NA; J: TRBJ2-7; CDR3: CASRRGPYEQYF; DNA: TGTGCCAGCAGGCGGGGGCCCTACGAGCAGTACTTC
V: TRBV29-1; length: 14; D: TRBD1; J: TRBJ1-2; CDR3: CSVPVVSGGYGYTF; DNA: TGCAGCGTCCCGGTTGTATCAGGGGGCTATGGCTACACCTTC
V: TRBV4-1; length: 14; D: NA; J: TRBJ1-4; CDR3: CASRQYTTNEKLFF; DNA: TGCGCCAGCCGACAGTATACGACTAATGAAAAACTGTTTTTT
V: TRBV6-5; length: 13; D: TRBD2; J: TRBJ2-7; CDR3: CASSRLAGYEQYF; DNA: TGTGCCAGCAGTCGACTAGCGGGCTACGAGCAGTACTTC
V: TRBV6-6; length: 15; D: TRBD1; J: TRBJ1-1; CDR3: CASRPPGTGFGEDFF; DNA: TGTGCCAGCAGACCGCCCGGGACAGGTTTTGGTGAAGATTTCTTT
V: TRBV4-2; length: 10; D: NA; J: TRBJ2-7; CDR3: CASSRERLYF; DNA: TGTGCCAGCAGCCGAGAAAGACTGTACTTC
V: TRBV7-2; length: 15; D: TRBD2; J: TRBJ2-7; CDR3: CASSLGLADVYEQYF; DNA: TGTGCCAGCAGCTTAGGACTAGCAGACGTCTACGAGCAGTACTTC
V: TRBV30; length: 15; D: NA; J: TRBJ1-5; CDR3: CAWSARQAGREPQHF; DNA: TGTGCCTGGAGCGCCAGACAGGCGGGCCGGGAGCCCCAGCATTTT